The rows below give T cell receptor beta chains drawn from one sample of a study of cytomegalovirus exposure and HLA in healthy donors. Profiled with immunoSEQ multiplex PCR; TCRdb holds only in-frame clones, not every one. Of some 180,000 clones listed, about 81% are singletons. The sequencing input was PBMCs. The receptors here all came from a woman aged 30 to 39 in good health and CMV-seronegative. The conserved cysteine and the conserved F or W are not part of the CDR3 here.

>TRBV2|TRBJ2-3
ATIPGVSTDTQY
>TRBV5-1|TRBJ1-6
ASSLFGGYNSPLH
>TRBV5-1|TRBJ2-3
ASSLRGWDTQY
>TRBV30|TRBJ2-5
AWSLGETAGETQY
>TRBV28|TRBJ2-3
ASTQWGSGAQGDTQY
>TRBV6-6|TRBJ2-1
ASSPRQGVVEQF
>TRBV2|TRBJ1-6
ASSDGNSPLH
>TRBV5-6|TRBJ1-1
ASSERATGNTEAF
>TRBV5-1|TRBJ2-7
ASSYGTSGPYEQY
>TRBV29-1|TRBJ2-7
SVEDERGGEQY
>TRBV28|TRBJ2-7
ASSFGSREQY
>TRBV11-2|TRBJ1-2
ASSFVQGADGYT
>TRBV7-3|TRBJ1-1
ASSLRSQGSTEAF
>TRBV10-3|TRBJ1-5
AISESGLPEGQPQH
>TRBV5-1|TRBJ2-7
ASSFGNEQY
>TRBV27|TRBJ2-5
ASRTDRGLEETQY
>TRBV6-5|TRBJ2-7
ASTEWTSGIYEQY
>TRBV9|TRBJ2-3
ASSVGTSGRGTDTQY
>TRBV10-1|TRBJ2-1
ASRGTSGSGEQF
>TRBV25-1|TRBJ2-7
ASREGQGAGEQY
>TRBV28|TRBJ2-1
ASSWTGDNEQF
>TRBV29-1|TRBJ1-5
SVVAGGSNQPQH
>TRBV10-2|TRBJ1-1
ASSERQGHTEAF
>TRBV7-9|TRBJ1-6
ASSPNSFYNSPLH
>TRBV28|TRBJ1-1
ASSFGEQLNTEAF
>TRBV9|TRBJ1-2
ASSVQGSYGYT
>TRBV2|TRBJ2-5
AINIGTGGETQY
>TRBV5-1|TRBJ2-1
ASSVVAATAYNEQF
>TRBV6-5|TRBJ2-3
ASRPVSGDVDTQY
>TRBV18|TRBJ2-2
ASSKGARTGELF
>TRBV4-1|TRBJ2-7
ASSQDGERSNYEQY
>TRBV2|TRBJ2-5
ASTQGARQETQY
>TRBV9|TRBJ2-5
ASSVGFTGTQETQY
>TRBV11-3|TRBJ2-3
ASSPGSLTDTQY
>TRBV7-6|TRBJ1-6
ASSRTASSYNSPLH
>TRBV14|TRBJ2-2
ASSHQYTGELF
>TRBV4-1|TRBJ2-3
ASSQAVTDTQY
>TRBV4-1|TRBJ1-5
ASSQDGRAGQPQH
>TRBV2|TRBJ1-1
ASQDRAVKAF
>TRBV4-1|TRBJ2-7
ASSQAAGISYEQY
>TRBV18|TRBJ1-4
ASSPTGFDEKLF
>TRBV30|TRBJ1-4
AWSTRGAGEKLF
>TRBV28|TRBJ2-3
ASRKLAGGTDTQY
>TRBV29-1|TRBJ2-7
SVEYSGTDEQY
>TRBV25-1|TRBJ1-2
ASSVGGPYGYT
>TRBV6-5|TRBJ2-3
ASSYPSGGTDTQY
>TRBV11-2|TRBJ2-7
ASSKPSGSSYEQY